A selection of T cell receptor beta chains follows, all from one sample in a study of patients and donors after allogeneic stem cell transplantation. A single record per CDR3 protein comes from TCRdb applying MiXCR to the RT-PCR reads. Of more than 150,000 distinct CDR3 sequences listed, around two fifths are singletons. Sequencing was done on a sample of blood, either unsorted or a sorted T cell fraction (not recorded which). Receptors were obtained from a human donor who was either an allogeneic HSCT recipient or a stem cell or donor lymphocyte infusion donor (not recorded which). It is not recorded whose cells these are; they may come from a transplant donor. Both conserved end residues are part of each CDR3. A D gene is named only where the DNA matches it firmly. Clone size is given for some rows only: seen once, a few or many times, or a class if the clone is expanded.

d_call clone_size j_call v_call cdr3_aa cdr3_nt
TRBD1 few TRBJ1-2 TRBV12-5 CASGFEGGAGGYTF TGTGCTAGTGGTTTTGAAGGGGGCGCGGGTGGCTACACCTTC
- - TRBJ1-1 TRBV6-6 CASTSIQGLNTEAFF TGTGCCAGCACTTCGATCCAGGGGCTGAACACTGAAGCTTTCTTT
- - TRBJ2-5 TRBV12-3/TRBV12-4 CASSLDSRAQAQYF TGTGCCAGCAGTTTAGACTCCAGGGCTCAGGCCCAGTACTTC
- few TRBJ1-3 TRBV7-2 CASSPSFSETIYF TGTGCCAGCAGCCCGTCTTTTAGTGAAACCATATATTTT
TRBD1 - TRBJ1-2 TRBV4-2 CASSQDEAGGTGYTF TGTGCCAGCAGCCAAGATGAGGCAGGGGGCACTGGCTACACCTTC
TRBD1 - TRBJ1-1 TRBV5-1 CASSLGDRSSMNTEAFF TGCGCCAGCAGCTTGGGGGACAGGTCCTCCATGAACACTGAAGCTTTCTTT
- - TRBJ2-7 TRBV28 CASDSRHEQYF TGTGCCAGCGACAGTCGCCACGAGCAGTACTTC
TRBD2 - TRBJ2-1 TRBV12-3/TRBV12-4 CASSLLGREAYNEQFF TGTGCCAGCAGTTTGCTCGGGCGGGAGGCTTACAATGAGCAGTTCTTC
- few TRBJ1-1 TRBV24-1 CATSDSSDKNTEAFF TGTGCCACCAGTGATTCTTCGGACAAGAACACTGAAGCTTTCTTT
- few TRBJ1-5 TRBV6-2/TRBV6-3 CASSLNRVYSNQPQHF TGTGCCAGCAGTCTTAACAGGGTCTATAGCAATCAGCCCCAGCATTTT
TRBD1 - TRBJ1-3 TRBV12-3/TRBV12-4 CASRPLTGSSGNTIYF TGTGCCAGCAGGCCACTGACAGGGAGCTCTGGAAACACCATATATTTT
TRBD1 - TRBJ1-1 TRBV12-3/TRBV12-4 CASRTTGGFGEAFF TGTGCCAGCAGAACGACAGGGGGGTTCGGTGAAGCTTTCTTT
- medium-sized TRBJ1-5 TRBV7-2 CASSLDGGRNQPQHF TGTGCCAGCAGCTTAGATGGCGGTCGTAATCAGCCCCAGCATTTT
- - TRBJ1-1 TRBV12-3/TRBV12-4 CASSLRGGHTEAFF TGTGCCAGCAGTTTACGAGGGGGGCACACTGAAGCTTTCTTT
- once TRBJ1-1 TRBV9 CASSVTETLNTEAFF TGTGCCAGCAGCGTTACAGAAACTCTTAACACTGAAGCTTTCTTT
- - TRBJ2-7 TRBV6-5 CASSYSTLGGPFYEQYF TGTGCCAGCAGTTACTCCACCCTCGGGGGCCCGTTCTACGAGCAGTACTTC
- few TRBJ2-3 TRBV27 CASSLQVPTWENGADTQYF TGTGCCAGCAGTTTACAGGTCCCCACATGGGAGAATGGGGCAGATACGCAGTATTTT
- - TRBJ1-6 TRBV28 CASSGRDLGSPLHF TGTGCCAGCAGTGGAAGGGACCTTGGCTCACCCCTCCACTTT
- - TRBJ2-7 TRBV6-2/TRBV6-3 CASSYTSFEQYF TGTGCCAGCAGTTACACGTCTTTCGAGCAGTACTTC
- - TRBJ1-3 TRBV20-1 CSATRQATGNTIYF TGCAGTGCTACTCGACAGGCTACTGGAAACACCATATATTTT
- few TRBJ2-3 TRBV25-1 CASSATGVTDTQYF TGTGCCAGCAGTGCCACAGGTGTCACAGATACGCAGTATTTT
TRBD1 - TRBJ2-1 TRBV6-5 CASSPNRGLYNEQFF TGTGCCAGCAGTCCTAACAGGGGGCTCTACAATGAGCAGTTCTTC
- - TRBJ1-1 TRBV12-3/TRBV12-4 CASSFIGLDPPREPEAFF TGTGCCAGCAGTTTTATAGGACTAGACCCACCTCGTGAACCTGAAGCTTTCTTT
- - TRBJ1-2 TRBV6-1 CASSETRGNYGYTF TGTGCCAGCAGTGAAACCAGGGGAAACTATGGCTACACCTTC
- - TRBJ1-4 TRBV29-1 CSVNWDEKLFF TGCAGCGTAAATTGGGACGAAAAACTGTTTTTT
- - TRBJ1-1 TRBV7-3 CASSTTGGGNTEAFF TGTGCCAGCAGCACGACGGGAGGAGGGAACACTGAAGCTTTCTTT
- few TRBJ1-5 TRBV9 CASSVDPGDQPQHF TGTGCCAGCAGCGTAGATCCAGGGGATCAGCCCCAGCATTTT
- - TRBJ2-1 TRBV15 CATSRGAGDIYNEQFF TGTGCCACCAGCAGAGGGGCAGGAGATATATACAATGAGCAGTTCTTC
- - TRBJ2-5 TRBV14 CASSETGQTQETQYF TGTGCCAGCAGCGAAACCGGACAGACACAAGAGACCCAGTACTTC
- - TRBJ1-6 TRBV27 CASSPAGTTYNSPLHF TGTGCCAGCAGTCCCGCCGGGACAACTTATAATTCACCCCTCCACTTT
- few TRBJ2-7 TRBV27 CASSKGSSYEQYF TGTGCCAGCAGTAAGGGGAGCTCCTACGAGCAGTACTTC
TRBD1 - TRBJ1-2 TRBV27 CASSPRQTGLTYGYTF TGTGCCAGCAGTCCCCGACAGACAGGGCTGACTTATGGCTACACCTTC
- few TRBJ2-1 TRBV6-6 CASSYLSYSYNEQFF TGTGCCAGCAGTTACCTCAGTTACTCCTACAATGAGCAGTTCTTC
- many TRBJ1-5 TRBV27 CASSSGNQPQHF TGTGCCAGCAGTTCGGGGAATCAGCCCCAGCATTTT
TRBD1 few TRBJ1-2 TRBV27 CASSLSRGRTF TGTGCCAGCAGTTTATCCAGGGGGCGCACCTTC
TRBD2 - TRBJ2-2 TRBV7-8 CASSLESAGGTGELFF TGTGCCAGCAGCTTAGAGTCAGCGGGAGGTACCGGGGAGCTGTTTTTT
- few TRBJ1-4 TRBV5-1 CASSLRRASATNEKLFF TGCGCCAGCAGCTTGAGGCGCGCATCCGCAACTAATGAAAAACTGTTTTTT
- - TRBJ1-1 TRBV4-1 CASRSFPRPGNTEAFF TGCGCCAGCAGATCTTTCCCCAGGCCGGGGAACACTGAAGCTTTCTTT
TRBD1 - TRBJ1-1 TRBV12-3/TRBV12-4 CASSFARGRPGTEAFF TGTGCCAGCAGTTTTGCAAGGGGGCGACCGGGGACTGAAGCTTTCTTT
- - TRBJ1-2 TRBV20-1 CSAHGGYTF TGCAGTGCTCATGGAGGCTACACCTTC